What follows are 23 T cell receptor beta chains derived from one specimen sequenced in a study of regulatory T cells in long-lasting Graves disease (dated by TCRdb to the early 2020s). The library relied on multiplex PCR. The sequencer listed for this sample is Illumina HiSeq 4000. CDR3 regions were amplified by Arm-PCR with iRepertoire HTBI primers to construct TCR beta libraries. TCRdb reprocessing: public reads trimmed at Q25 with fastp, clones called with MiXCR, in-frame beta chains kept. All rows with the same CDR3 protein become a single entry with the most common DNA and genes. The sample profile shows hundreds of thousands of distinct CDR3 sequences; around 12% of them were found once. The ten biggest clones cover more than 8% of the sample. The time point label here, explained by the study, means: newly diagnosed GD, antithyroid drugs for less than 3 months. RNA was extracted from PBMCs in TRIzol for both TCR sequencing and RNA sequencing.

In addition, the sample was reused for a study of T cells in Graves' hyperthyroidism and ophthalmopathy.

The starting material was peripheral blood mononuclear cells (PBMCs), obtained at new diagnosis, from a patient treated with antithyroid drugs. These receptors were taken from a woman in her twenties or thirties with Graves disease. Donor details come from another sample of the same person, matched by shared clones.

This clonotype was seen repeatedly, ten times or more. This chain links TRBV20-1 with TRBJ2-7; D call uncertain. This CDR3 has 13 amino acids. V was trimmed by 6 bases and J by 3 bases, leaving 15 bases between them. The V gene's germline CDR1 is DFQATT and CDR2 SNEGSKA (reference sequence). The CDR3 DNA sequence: TGCAGTGCCCCGACCCGCAAACACTACGAGCAGTACTTC. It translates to CSAPTRKHYEQYF.

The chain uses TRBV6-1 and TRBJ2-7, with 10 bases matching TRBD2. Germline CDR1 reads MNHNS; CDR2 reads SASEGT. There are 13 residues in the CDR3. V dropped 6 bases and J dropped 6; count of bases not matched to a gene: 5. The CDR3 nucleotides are TGTGCCAGCAGGCCGGGACTAGCGCGCGAGCAGTACTTC. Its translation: CASRPGLAREQYF.

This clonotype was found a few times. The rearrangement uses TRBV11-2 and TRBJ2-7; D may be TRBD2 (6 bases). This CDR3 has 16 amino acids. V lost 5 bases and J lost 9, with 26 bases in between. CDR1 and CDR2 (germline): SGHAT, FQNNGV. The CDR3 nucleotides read TGTGCCAGCAGCCCACTCCGTTGGCGGGAAGTTCAAGGGCAGTACTTC. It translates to CASSPLRWREVQGQYF.

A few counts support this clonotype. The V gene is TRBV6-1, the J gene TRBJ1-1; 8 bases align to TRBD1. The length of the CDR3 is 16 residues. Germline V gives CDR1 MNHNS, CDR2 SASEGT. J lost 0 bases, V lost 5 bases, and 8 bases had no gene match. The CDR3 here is CASSQGDRPLNTEAFF. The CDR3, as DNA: TGTGCCAGCAGTCAAGGGGACAGGCCTTTGAACACTGAAGCTTTCTTT.

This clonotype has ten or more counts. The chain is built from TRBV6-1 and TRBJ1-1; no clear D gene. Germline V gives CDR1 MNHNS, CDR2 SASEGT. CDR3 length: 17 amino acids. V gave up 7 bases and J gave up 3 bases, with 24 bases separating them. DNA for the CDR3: TGTGCCAGCACTGATCCCCCCGAAGGGTATCGCGACACTGAAGCTTTCTTT. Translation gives CASTDPPEGYRDTEAFF.

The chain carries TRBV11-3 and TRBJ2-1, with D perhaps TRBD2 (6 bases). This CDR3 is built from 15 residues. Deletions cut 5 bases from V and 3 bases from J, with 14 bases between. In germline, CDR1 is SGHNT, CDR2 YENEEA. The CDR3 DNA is TGTGCCAGCAGCCGGACTAACGGGAACTACAATGAGCAGTTCTTC. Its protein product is CASSRTNGNYNEQFF.

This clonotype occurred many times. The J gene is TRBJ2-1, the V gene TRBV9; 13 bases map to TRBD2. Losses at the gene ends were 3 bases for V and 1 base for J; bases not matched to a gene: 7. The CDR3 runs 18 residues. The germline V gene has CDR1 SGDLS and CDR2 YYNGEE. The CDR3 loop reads CASSGKGLAGKSYNEQFF. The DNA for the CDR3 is TGTGCCAGCAGCGGTAAGGGACTAGCGGGAAAGTCCTACAATGAGCAGTTCTTC.

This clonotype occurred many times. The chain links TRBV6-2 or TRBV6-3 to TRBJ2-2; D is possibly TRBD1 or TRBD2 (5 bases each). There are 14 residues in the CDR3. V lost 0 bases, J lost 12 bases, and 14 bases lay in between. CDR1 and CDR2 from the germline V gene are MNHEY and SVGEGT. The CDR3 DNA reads TGTGCCAGCAGTTACTCCGGGACCCCGCTCAAGCTGTTTTTT. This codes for CASSYSGTPLKLFF.

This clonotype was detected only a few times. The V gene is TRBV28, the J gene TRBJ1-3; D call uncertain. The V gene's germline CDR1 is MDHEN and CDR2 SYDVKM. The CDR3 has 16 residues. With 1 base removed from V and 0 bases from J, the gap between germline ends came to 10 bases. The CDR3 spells CASSLFRLNSGNTIYF. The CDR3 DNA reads TGTGCCAGCAGTTTATTTCGGCTGAACTCTGGAAACACCATATATTTT.

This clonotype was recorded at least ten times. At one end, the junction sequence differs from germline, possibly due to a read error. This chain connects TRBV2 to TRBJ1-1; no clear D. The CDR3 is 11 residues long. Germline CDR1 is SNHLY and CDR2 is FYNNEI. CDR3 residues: CASSMNTEAFF. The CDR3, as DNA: TGCGCCAGCAGTATGAACACTGAAGCTTTCTTT.

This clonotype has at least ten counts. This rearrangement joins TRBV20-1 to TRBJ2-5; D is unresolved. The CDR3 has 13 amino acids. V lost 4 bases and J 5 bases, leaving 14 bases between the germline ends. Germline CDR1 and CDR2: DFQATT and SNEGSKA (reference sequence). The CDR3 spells CSAKDPSAETQYF. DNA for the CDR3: TGCAGTGCTAAGGACCCGTCGGCCGAGACCCAGTACTTC.

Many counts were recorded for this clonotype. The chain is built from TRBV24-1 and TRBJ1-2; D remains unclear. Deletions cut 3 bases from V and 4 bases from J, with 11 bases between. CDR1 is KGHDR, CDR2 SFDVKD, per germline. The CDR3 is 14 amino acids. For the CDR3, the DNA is TGTGCCACCAGTGATGGGTCAGAGATCTATGGCTACACCTTC. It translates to CATSDGSEIYGYTF.

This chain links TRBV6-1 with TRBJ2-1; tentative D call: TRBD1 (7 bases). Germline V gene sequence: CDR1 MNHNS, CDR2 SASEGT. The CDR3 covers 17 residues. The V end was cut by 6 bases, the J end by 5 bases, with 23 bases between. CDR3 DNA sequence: TGTGCCAGCAGGGCAGGGGGGAGCGGCTTTGAGAACAATGAGCAGTTCTTC. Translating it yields CASRAGGSGFENNEQFF.

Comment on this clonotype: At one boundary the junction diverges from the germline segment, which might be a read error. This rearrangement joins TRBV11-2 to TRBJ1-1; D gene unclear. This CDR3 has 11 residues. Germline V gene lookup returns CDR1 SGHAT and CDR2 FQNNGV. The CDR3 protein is CASSQGNRAFF. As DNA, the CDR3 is TGCGCCAGCAGCCAAGGGAACAGAGCTTTCTTT.

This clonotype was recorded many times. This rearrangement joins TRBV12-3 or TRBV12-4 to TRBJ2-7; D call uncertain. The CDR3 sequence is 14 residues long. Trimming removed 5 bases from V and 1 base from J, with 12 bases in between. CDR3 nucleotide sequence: TGTGCCAGCAGTCACCTCGGGTCGTCCTACGAGCAGTACTTC. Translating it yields CASSHLGSSYEQYF.

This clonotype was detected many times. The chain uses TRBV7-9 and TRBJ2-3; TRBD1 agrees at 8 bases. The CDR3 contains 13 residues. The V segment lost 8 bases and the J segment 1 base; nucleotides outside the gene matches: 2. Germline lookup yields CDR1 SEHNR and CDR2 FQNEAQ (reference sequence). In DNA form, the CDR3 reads TGTGCCAGCGAGGACAGGGGCACAGATACGCAGTATTTT. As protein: CASEDRGTDTQYF.

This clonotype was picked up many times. CDR3 amino acids: CASSYSEEDTEAFF. The DNA for the CDR3 is TGTGCCAGCAGTTACTCGGAAGAGGACACTGAAGCTTTCTTT. V gene TRBV6-2 or TRBV6-3 combines with J gene TRBJ1-1; no clear D. The CDR3 loop spans 14 amino acids. Trimming pared 0 bases from V and 3 bases from J, leaving 8 bases between. Looked up from germline, CDR1 is MNHEY and CDR2 is SVGEGT.

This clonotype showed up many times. CDR3 DNA: TGTGCCAGCAGCTTAGCCCATCTCTCGGGACTAGCGGGAGTGGAGCAGTACTTC. Protein product: CASSLAHLSGLAGVEQYF. V and J are TRBV11-3 and TRBJ2-7, with 14 nucleotides matching TRBD2. The CDR3 runs to 18 residues. Germline CDR1 is SGHNT and CDR2 is YENEEA. J was trimmed by 7 bases and V by 1 base; bases with no gene match: 12.

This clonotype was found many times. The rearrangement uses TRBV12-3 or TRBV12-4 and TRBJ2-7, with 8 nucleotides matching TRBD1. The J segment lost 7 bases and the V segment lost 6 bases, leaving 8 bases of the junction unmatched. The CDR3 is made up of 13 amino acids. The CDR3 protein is CASRTGGSSEQYF. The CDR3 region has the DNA TGTGCCAGCAGAACAGGGGGATCGAGTGAGCAGTACTTC.

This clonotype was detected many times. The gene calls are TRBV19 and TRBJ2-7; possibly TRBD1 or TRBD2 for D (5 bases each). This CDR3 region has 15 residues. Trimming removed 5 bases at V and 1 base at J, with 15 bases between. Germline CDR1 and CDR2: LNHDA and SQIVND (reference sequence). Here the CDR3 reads CASSPGTVESYEQYF. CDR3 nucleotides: TGTGCCAGTAGTCCGGGGACGGTGGAGTCCTACGAGCAGTACTTC.

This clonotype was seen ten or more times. The chain's CDR3 is CAISEQSQGFYEQYF. CDR3 nucleotides: TGTGCCATCAGTGAACAGTCCCAGGGCTTCTACGAGCAGTACTTC. This rearrangement joins TRBV10-3 to TRBJ2-7; perhaps TRBD1 as D (5 bases). CDR1 is ENHRY, CDR2 SYGVKD, per germline. V shed 3 bases and J shed 3 bases, with 15 bases lying between them. This CDR3 contains 15 residues.

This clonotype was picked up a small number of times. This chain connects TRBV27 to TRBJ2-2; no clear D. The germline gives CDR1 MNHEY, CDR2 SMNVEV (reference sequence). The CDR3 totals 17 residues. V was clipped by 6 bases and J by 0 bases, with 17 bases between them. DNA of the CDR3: TGTGCCAGCAGGGAACGGTTAGACCGATCGAACACCGGGGAGCTGTTTTTT. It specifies CASRERLDRSNTGELFF.

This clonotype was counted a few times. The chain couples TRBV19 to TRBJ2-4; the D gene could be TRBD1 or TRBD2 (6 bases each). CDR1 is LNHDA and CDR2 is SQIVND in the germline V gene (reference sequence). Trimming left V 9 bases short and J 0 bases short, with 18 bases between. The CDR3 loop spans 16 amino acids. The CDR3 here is CASQGAGHLAKNIQYF. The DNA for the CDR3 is TGTGCCAGCCAAGGGGCGGGACATCTAGCCAAAAACATTCAGTACTTC.